These 11 T cell receptor beta chains share one sample of origin, sequenced in a study of cytomegalovirus exposure and HLA in healthy donors. PCR primers comprised 60 Vbeta and 13 Jbeta primers. Data came from immunoSEQ multiplex PCR; TCRdb stores just in-frame clones and leaves some out. The sample has around 190,000 clones, about 80% seen once. The sequenced material came from PBMCs. These receptors came from a man aged 25-40 years in good health and CMV-seronegative.

Only a few counts were recorded for this clone. This sequence joins TRBV5-4 and TRBJ2-7; D is perhaps TRBD1 (6 bases). This CDR3 is 14 amino acids long. Germline values: CDR1 SGHNT, CDR2 YYREEE (reference sequence). V lost 5 bases to trimming and J lost 5 bases, with 17 bases between them. CDR3 DNA: TGTGCCAGCAGTGACCCGGCAGGGGACGACGAGCAGTACTTC. As protein: CASSDPAGDDEQYF.

The V and J genes are TRBV5-4 and TRBJ2-7; the match to TRBD1 covers 7 bases. CDR1 and CDR2 from the germline V gene are SGHNT and YYREEE (reference sequence). The CDR3 totals 15 residues. Trimming at V came to 4 bases and at J to 2 bases, leaving 9 bases not matched to a gene. The CDR3 here is CASSKQTGVTYEQYF. The CDR3 region has the DNA TGTGCCAGCAGCAAACAAACAGGGGTTACCTACGAGCAGTACTTC.

The chain recombines TRBV7-8 with TRBJ1-3; no clear D. The CDR3 totals 15 residues. V lost 4 bases and J lost 0, with 10 bases in between. Germline lookup yields CDR1 SGHVS and CDR2 FQNEAQ. The CDR3 is CASSYQRDSGNTIYF. For the CDR3, the DNA is TGTGCCAGCAGCTACCAGCGGGACTCTGGAAACACCATATATTTT. The complete variable domain, with remaining parts taken from reference TRBV7-8 and TRBJ1-3, reads GAGVSQSPRYKVAKRGQDVALRCDPISGHVSLFWYQQALGQGPEFLTYFQNEAQLDKSGLPSDRFFAERPEGSVSTLKIQRTQQEDSAVYLCASSYQRDSGNTIYFGEGSWLTVV.

The rearrangement links TRBV28 to TRBJ2-3; D not certain. The CDR3 runs 12 residues. Trimming pared 6 bases from V and 5 bases from J, leaving 9 bases between. Germline V gene data show CDR1 as MDHEN and CDR2 as SYDVKM. This CDR3 is CASRSERDTQYF. DNA for the CDR3: TGTGCCAGCAGGTCTGAGAGAGATACGCAGTATTTT.

The V gene is TRBV5-1, the J gene TRBJ1-1; TRBD1 might be the D (5 bases). The length of the CDR3 is 15 residues. The V end was cut by 8 bases, the J end by 5 bases, with 22 bases between. The germline CDR1 and CDR2 sequences are SGHRS and YFSETQ. This CDR3 is CASSLSGRVVTEAFF. CDR3 sequence (DNA): TGCGCCAGTTCCTTAAGTGGCAGGGTGGTAACTGAAGCTTTCTTT.

V and J are TRBV7-9 and TRBJ1-3; D is unresolved. Trimming took off 5 bases at V and 4 bases at J, with 6 bases between the two ends. Germline values: CDR1 SEHNR, CDR2 FQNEAQ (reference sequence). The CDR3 contains 12 residues. CDR3 sequence: CASSPSGNTIYF. The CDR3 nucleotides are TGTGCCAGCAGCCCTAGCGGAAACACCATATATTTT.

The chain links TRBV5-1 to TRBJ2-1, with TRBD1 matching 7 bases. CDR1 and CDR2 from the germline V gene are SGHRS and YFSETQ. V shed 5 bases, J shed 6 bases, and the junction held 11 bases outside the gene matches. CDR3 length equals 15 residues. CDR3 amino acids: CASRTGTVHPNEQFF. As DNA, the CDR3 is TGCGCCAGCAGAACCGGGACAGTACATCCCAATGAGCAGTTCTTC.

The chain employs TRBV6-5 and TRBJ2-7, with no clear D. Germline V gene sequence: CDR1 MNHEY, CDR2 SVGAGI. V lost 0 bases to trimming and J lost 6 bases, with 9 bases between them. This CDR3 region has 13 residues. CDR3: CASSYSHSFEQYF. The DNA for the CDR3 is TGTGCCAGCAGTTACTCACACAGCTTCGAGCAGTACTTC.

In its sample, this clone was seen a few times. The chain has TRBV25-1 and TRBJ1-2; 7 bases match TRBD1. The germline V gene encodes CDR1 MGHDK and CDR2 SYGVNS. The CDR3 totals 13 residues. The V segment lost 5 bases and the J segment 8 bases; nucleotides outside the gene matches: 8. The CDR3 sequence: CASSPSTGYGYTF. The CDR3 bases are TGTGCCAGCAGTCCGTCGACAGGGTACGGCTACACCTTC.

V gene TRBV6-1 combines with J gene TRBJ2-7; the match to TRBD1 covers 9 bases. CDR3 length: 15 amino acids. Germline lookup yields CDR1 MNHNS and CDR2 SASEGT. Losses at the gene ends were 4 bases for V and 2 bases for J; bases not matched to a gene: 6. The CDR3 loop reads CASSVNGQGTYEQYF. The CDR3 region has the DNA TGTGCCAGCAGTGTAAATGGACAGGGGACCTACGAGCAGTACTTC.

This rearrangement joins TRBV27 to TRBJ2-1; possible D gene TRBD1, 6 bases. Germline-derived CDR1 and CDR2 are MNHEY and SMNVEV (reference sequence). Trimming cost V 10 bases and J 2 bases, with 12 bases left between them. The CDR3 covers 13 residues. CDR3 sequence (DNA): TGTGCCACTGAACAGGGCCCCTACAATGAGCAGTTCTTC. This translates into CATEQGPYNEQFF.